This entry features one T cell receptor beta chain sequence. The CDR3 consists of 17 residues. The J segment lost 3 bases and the V segment lost 1 base, leaving 9 bases of the junction unmatched. CDR1 is LNHDA and CDR2 is SQIVND in the germline V gene (reference sequence). As processed by the authors: Estimated nucleated cell counts came from reference gene primer amplification. Assay used: immunoSEQ multiplex PCR; TCRdb lists only in-frame clones, some missing. V, J and clone size are those of that table, while D and trimming were read from the DNA. The sample lists 90,000 or so clones, about 90% occurring once. The sample is drawn from a study of blood T cell repertoires in COVID-19. Seattle patients were enrolled while actively infected and followed longitudinally.

This rearrangement joins TRBV19 to TRBJ2-3, with 8 bases that match TRBD2. The sequencing input was peripheral blood. This TCR came from a man between 18 and 35 years old with COVID-19, enrolled during active disease. The CDR3 loop is CASSIGLLAGKTDTQYF. CDR3 sequence (DNA): TGTGCCAGTAGTATAGGTCTCCTAGCGGGTAAAACAGATACGCAGTATTTT.